This TCR beta chain emerged from a study of synovial regulatory T cells in juvenile arthritis. Study-level information: A few patients were therapy-naive; over 5 received methotrexate alone.

Whole-study results and caveats: CDR3 overlap with synovial Tregs was higher for iaTregs than other blood Tregs.

Matched peripheral blood accompanied the synovial fluid taken from each patient with active arthritis. This clone ranks as medium-sized in terms of frequency. No antigen is known for it. Data came from immunoSEQ multiplex PCR; TCRdb stores just in-frame clones and leaves some out. The listing records about 2,200 clones. Sequencing input: Treg cells from the synovium. The sequence derives from a donor aged 2-35 years with juvenile idiopathic arthritis.

CDR3 region: CASSPGSGGYTF. The genes are TRBV18 and TRBJ1-2. There are 12 residues in the CDR3. The record lacks a DNA sequence. CDR1 and CDR2 from the germline V gene are KGHSH and LQKENI.